This T cell receptor (beta chain) appears in the sequencing data of a study of T cells in localized non-small cell lung cancer. Whole-study results and caveats: Adjacent lung had a median roughly 61 of the 100 largest tumor clones.

Profiling relied on immunoSEQ multiplex PCR, and the TCRdb table lists in-frame clones only, not all of them. Of some 22,000 clones in the sample, 88% were seen once. Of note for this clone: Its antigen is unidentified.

With 2 bases removed from V and 4 bases from J, the gap between germline ends came to 17 bases. In germline, CDR1 is ENHRY, CDR2 SYGVKD. The length of the CDR3 is 16 residues. The rearrangement uses TRBV10-3 and TRBJ1-2; TRBD1 is a possible D gene (6 bases). The TCR sequence derives from a man aged 40 to 70 with stage II lung adenocarcinoma. Sequences were derived from PBMCs, sampled before any cancer treatment. Here the CDR3 reads CAISEPRMGATYGYTF. CDR3 bases: TGTGCCATCAGTGAGCCTAGGATGGGGGCGACCTATGGCTACACCTTC.